This TCR beta chain was recovered during a study of T cell responses to AZD1222 COVID-19 vaccine. Using immunoSEQ multiplex PCR, the repertoire was profiled, and TCRdb retains in-frame clones only, with some absent. Among over 150,000 clones listed, 90% were seen once. With regard to this clone: Its antigen remains unidentified.

The germline CDR1 and CDR2 sequences are KGHSH and LQKENI. The CDR3 runs 13 residues. V lost 6 bases and J lost 5, with 11 bases in between. Findings of the study overall: A rise in Spike-specific TCR breadth and depth followed two AZD1222 doses. Nearly half of spike-specific TCRs reportedly target unmutated variant regions.

The V call is TRBV18, the J call TRBJ1-5, with D maybe TRBD1 (6 bases). The source of this sequence is an adult in good health. Sequenced material: peripheral blood, taken on day 0 of AZD1222 vaccination. The CDR3 sequence is CASSPAGDQPQHF. CDR3 nucleotides: TGTGCCAGCTCCCCGGCAGGGGATCAGCCCCAGCATTTT.